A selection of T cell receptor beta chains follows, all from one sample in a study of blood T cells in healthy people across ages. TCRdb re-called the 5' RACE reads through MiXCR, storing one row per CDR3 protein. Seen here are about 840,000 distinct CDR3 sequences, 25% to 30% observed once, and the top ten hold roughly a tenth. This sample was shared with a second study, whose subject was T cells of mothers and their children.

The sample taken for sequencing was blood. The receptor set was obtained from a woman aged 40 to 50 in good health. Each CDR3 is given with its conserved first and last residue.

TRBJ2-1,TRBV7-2,CASSGTTVSSYNEQFF
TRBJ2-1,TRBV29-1,CSVEDPDRGRGYNEQFF
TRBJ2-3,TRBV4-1,CASSQELTLLHTDTQYF
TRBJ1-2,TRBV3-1,CASSQVARQPYGYTF
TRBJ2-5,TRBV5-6,CASSWSGGNGETQYF
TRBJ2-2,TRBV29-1,CSAKGRAPGTGELFF
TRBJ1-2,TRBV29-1,CSVEGGTGPSRSYGYTF
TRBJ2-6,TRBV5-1,CASSTGTGTGANVLTF
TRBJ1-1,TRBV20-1,CSARRASQNTEAFF
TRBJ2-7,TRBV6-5,CASSYGGRGDLYEQYF
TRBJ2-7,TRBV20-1,CSARGGGAYYEQYF
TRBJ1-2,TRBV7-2,CASSFGTGKYGYTF
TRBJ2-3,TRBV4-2,CASSQDRTSKDTQYF
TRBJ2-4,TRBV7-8,CASSLAGGGAVAKNIQYF
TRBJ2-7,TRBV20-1,CSARGQGDFNEQYF
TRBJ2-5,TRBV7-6,CASSLGPGNQETQYF
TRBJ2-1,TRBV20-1,CSARSSGVEVDEQFF
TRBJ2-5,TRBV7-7,CASSLGDPRNGETQYF
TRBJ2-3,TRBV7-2,CASSLKTAGTTQYF
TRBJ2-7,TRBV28,CASLGLGQGATEQYF
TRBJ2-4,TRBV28,CASNIVRENIQYF
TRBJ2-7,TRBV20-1,CSATPGPPVEAQYF
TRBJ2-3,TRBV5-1,CASSLQDRETDTQYF
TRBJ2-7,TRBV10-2,CASTNSYEQYF
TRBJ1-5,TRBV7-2,CASSLDLMTGIIQPQHF
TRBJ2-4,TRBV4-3,CASSQVQAGDAKNIQYF
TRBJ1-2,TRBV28,CASSLLSGGGYTF
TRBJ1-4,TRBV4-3,CASSPQVGDDEKRFF
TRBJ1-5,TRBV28,CASSLPQGHRAYQPQHF
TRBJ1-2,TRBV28,CASRPGGGEGDTF
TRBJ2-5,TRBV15,CATSRGISGRPQETQYF
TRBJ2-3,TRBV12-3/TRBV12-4,CASSFRTASTDTQYF
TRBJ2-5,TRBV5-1,CASSLGSLPGIQETQYF
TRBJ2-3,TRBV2,CASLRGAKDTQYF
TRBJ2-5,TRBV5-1,CASSLVIGTGLETQYF
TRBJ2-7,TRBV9,CASSADEAAEQYF
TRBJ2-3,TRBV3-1,CASSRAAGGGGTDTQYF
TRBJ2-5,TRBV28,CASSSPGGWGTQYF
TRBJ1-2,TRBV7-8,CASSLGSRNYGYTF
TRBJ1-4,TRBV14,CASSPGQGAATNEKLFF
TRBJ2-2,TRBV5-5,CASSLDPGTNTGELFF
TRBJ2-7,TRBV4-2,CASSQAQGQYYEQYF